This section outlines one TCR beta chain sequence together with its context. Assay used: immunoSEQ multiplex PCR; TCRdb lists only in-frame clones, some missing. The sample yields fewer than 30,000 clones, 70% to 90% seen once. The record originates from a study of ipilimumab plus nivolumab after autologous stem cell transplantation. Study-level background: The DLBCL cohort had primary refractory and relapsed disease, with 18-month progression-free survival of approximately 87% and 28%.

The CDR3 contains 15 residues. The V end lost 5 bases, the J end lost 5 bases, and 18 bases lay between the germline ends. From germline, CDR1 is SEHNR and CDR2 FQNEAQ (reference sequence). The receptor comes from a male donor with diffuse large B-cell lymphoma. The sample here was PBMCs, taken in a trial of ipilimumab plus nivolumab as post-transplant consolidation. This sequence joins TRBV7-9 and TRBJ1-1; no clear D. The CDR3 bases are TGTGCCAGCAGCGCTCATCCGGTACGGGATACTGAAGCTTTCTTT. This gives the protein CASSAHPVRDTEAFF.